This TCR beta chain originates from a study of blood T cell repertoires in COVID-19. Study in general: The United States, Italy and Spain were the sources of the acute and convalescent COVID-19 samples. Nucleic acid was either cDNA or gDNA, and it came from T cells, B-cell-depleted T cells, or PBMCs.

The CDR3 is 13 residues long. Germline loops: CDR1 LNHDA, CDR2 SQIVND (reference sequence). With 9 bases clipped from V and 7 bases from J, the junction kept 11 bases outside the gene matches. Repertoires were generated with immunoSEQ multiplex PCR, while TCRdb's copy carries only in-frame clones and drops some. Here the sample spans 150,000 to 160,000 clones, 75% to 90% being singletons. The TCR was taken from a woman aged 40-49 years with acute or convalescent COVID-19. The gene calls are TRBV19 and TRBJ2-7, with 8 bases lining up with TRBD2. The material sequenced was peripheral blood. CDR3 in amino acids: CASSGGPALEQYF. The CDR3 DNA reads as TGTGCCAGCTCGGGAGGGCCCGCATTGGAGCAGTACTTC.